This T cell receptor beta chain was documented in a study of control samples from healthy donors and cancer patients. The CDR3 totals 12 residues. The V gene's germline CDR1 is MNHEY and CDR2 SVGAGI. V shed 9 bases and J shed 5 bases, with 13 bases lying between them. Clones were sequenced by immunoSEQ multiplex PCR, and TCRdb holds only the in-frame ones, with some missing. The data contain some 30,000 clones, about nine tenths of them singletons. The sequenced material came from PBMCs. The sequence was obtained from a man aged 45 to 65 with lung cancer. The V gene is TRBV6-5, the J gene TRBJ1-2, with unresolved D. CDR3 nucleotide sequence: TGTGCCAGTGGGATAGGGCGTTATGGCTACACCTTC. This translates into CASGIGRYGYTF.